Each of the 18 T cell receptor beta chains below was sequenced from the same sample in a study of T cell responses to AZD1222 COVID-19 vaccine. Using immunoSEQ multiplex PCR, the repertoire was profiled, and TCRdb retains in-frame clones only, with some absent. Among some 130,000 clones listed, roughly 88% were seen once. The material was peripheral blood, obtained on day 0 of AZD1222 vaccination. Receptor source: an adult in good health.

The genes are TRBV10-2 and TRBJ2-2; 10 positions agree with TRBD1. CDR1 is WSHSY, CDR2 SAAADI, per germline. The CDR3 runs 16 residues. V shed 6 bases, J shed 7 bases, and the junction held 11 bases outside the gene matches. The CDR3 loop is CASRERQGATVGELFF. The CDR3, as DNA: TGCGCCAGCAGGGAGCGACAGGGGGCGACCGTCGGGGAGCTGTTTTTT.

A few counts support this clone. The chain uses TRBV5-8 and TRBJ2-7; perhaps D is TRBD1 or TRBD2 (5 bases each). Germline V gene data show CDR1 as SGHTS and CDR2 as YDEGEE. The CDR3 is 13 residues long. Trimming left V 1 base short and J 3 bases short, with 8 bases between. DNA of the CDR3: TGTGCCAGCAGCTTGAGGGACGTCTACGAGCAGTACTTC. Protein sequence: CASSLRDVYEQYF.

Only a few counts were recorded for this clone. V usage is TRBV11-2 and J usage is TRBJ2-5, with 12 bases lining up with TRBD2. The CDR3 consists of 14 residues. The V gene end was trimmed by 5 bases and the J gene end by 9 bases; junction bases not matched to a gene: 7. CDR1 and CDR2 (germline): SGHAT, FQNNGV. CDR3 sequence reads: CASSRETSGSSQYF. CDR3 DNA: TGTGCCAGCAGCCGTGAGACTAGCGGGAGCTCCCAGTACTTC.

The chain joins TRBV6-5 to TRBJ1-2; D may be TRBD1 (6 bases). The V gene lost 0 bases and the J gene lost 5 bases, with 10 bases spanning the gap. CDR3 length equals 14 residues. CDR1 is MNHEY and CDR2 is SVGAGI in the germline V gene. The CDR3 sequence is CASSYSTGRYGYTF. CDR3 nucleotide sequence: TGTGCCAGCAGTTACTCGACAGGTCGTTATGGCTACACCTTC.

Only one count was recorded for this clone. V and J are TRBV19 and TRBJ1-4; D remains unclear. V lost 2 bases, J lost 2 bases, and 9 bases lay in between. CDR3 length: 15 residues. Looked up from germline, CDR1 is LNHDA and CDR2 is SQIVND (reference sequence). The CDR3 DNA is TGTGCCAGTAGTATAACCCAGTTCACTAATGAAAAACTGTTTTTT. Protein: CASSITQFTNEKLFF.

The rearrangement joins TRBV12-3 or TRBV12-4 to TRBJ1-2; 9 bases match TRBD1. Losses at the gene ends were 6 bases for V and 7 bases for J; bases not matched to a gene: 6. The CDR3 consists of 13 residues. The CDR3 coding sequence is TGTGCCAGCAGCTGGGACAGGGCAGCTGGCTACACCTTC. Translating gives CASSWDRAAGYTF.

The chain carries TRBV3-1 (or the pseudogene TRBV3-2) and TRBJ1-6; D possibly corresponds to TRBD1 (5 bases). The CDR3 runs to 15 residues. The V end was cut by 0 bases, the J end by 9 bases, with 12 bases between. Germline assignment: CDR1 LGHDT and CDR2 YNNKEL (reference sequence). This CDR3 reads CASSQDGAGSSPLHF. CDR3 sequence (DNA): TGTGCCAGCAGCCAAGACGGGGCAGGGTCTTCACCCCTCCACTTT.

The chain has TRBV28 and TRBJ2-7; D gene ambiguous. V was trimmed by 7 bases and J by 0 bases, leaving 13 bases between them. Germline V gene data show CDR1 as MDHEN and CDR2 as SYDVKM. The CDR3 runs 14 residues. The CDR3 nucleotides read TGTGCCAGCATGGCCCAGCCCAACTCCTACGAGCAGTACTTC. Protein sequence: CASMAQPNSYEQYF. Drawing the rest from reference TRBV28 and TRBJ2-7, the complete variable domain is DVKVTQSSRYLVKRTGEKVFLECVQDMDHENMFWYRQDPGLGLRLIYFSYDVKMKEKGDIPEGYSVSREKKERFSLILESASTNQTSMYLCASMAQPNSYEQYFGPGTRLTVT.

The chain recombines TRBV6-5 with TRBJ1-2; D is undetermined. Germline-derived CDR1 and CDR2 are MNHEY and SVGAGI. The CDR3 covers 15 residues. The V end lost 6 bases, the J end lost 8 bases, and 22 bases lay between the germline ends. This CDR3 reads CASSLSSPDAGGYTF. CDR3 nucleotides: TGTGCCAGCAGCCTTTCCAGCCCTGACGCGGGGGGCTACACCTTC.

This clone came up once. This sequence joins TRBV5-1 and TRBJ2-7; weak D call: TRBD1 (5 bases). This CDR3 is 16 amino acids long. V was pared by 2 bases and J by 3 bases, with 18 bases between. Germline V gives CDR1 SGHRS, CDR2 YFSETQ. The CDR3 nucleotides read TGCGCCAGCAGCTTAGGTTCAGGGCCCCTAAACTACGAGCAGTACTTC. Translating gives CASSLGSGPLNYEQYF.

This clone came up a few times. CDR3 residues: CASSVSGPANEKLFF. CDR3 DNA: TGTGCCAGTAGTGTCAGTGGCCCCGCAAATGAAAAACTGTTTTTT. The V and J genes are TRBV19 and TRBJ1-4; D ambiguous. V gave up 5 bases and J gave up 5 bases, with 15 bases separating them. The CDR3 totals 15 residues. Germline assignment: CDR1 LNHDA and CDR2 SQIVND (reference sequence).

The genes are TRBV18 and TRBJ1-1; TRBD1 aligns across 9 bases. Looked up from germline, CDR1 is KGHSH and CDR2 is LQKENI. The CDR3 extends over 16 amino acids. J was trimmed by 1 base and V by 3 bases; bases with no gene match: 6. CDR3 region: CASSPPQGAPNTEAFF. The CDR3 bases are TGTGCCAGCTCACCTCCACAGGGGGCCCCGAACACTGAAGCTTTCTTT.

This clone was counted between two and nine times. The rearrangement joins TRBV9 to TRBJ1-5; D call uncertain. This CDR3 is built from 13 residues. Germline CDR1 SGDLS, CDR2 YYNGEE. With 2 bases removed from V and 4 bases from J, the gap between germline ends came to 7 bases. The CDR3 nucleotides are TGTGCCAGCAGCGTGAGGGAGAATCAGCCCCAGCATTTT. As protein: CASSVRENQPQHF.

This clone was seen only once. The chain joins TRBV3-1 (or the pseudogene TRBV3-2) to TRBJ2-3, with TRBD1 identical over 10 bases. Unmatched junction bases numbered 11, after V lost 4 bases and J lost 4 bases. Per the germline V gene, CDR1 is LGHDT and CDR2 is YNNKEL (reference sequence). The CDR3 spans 17 residues. The CDR3 sequence is CASSPGTGEDQADTQYF. CDR3 DNA sequence: TGTGCCAGCAGCCCAGGGACAGGGGAAGATCAAGCAGATACGCAGTATTTT.

The V call is TRBV7-9, the J call TRBJ2-7; tentatively, D is TRBD1 (6 bases). CDR1 and CDR2 from the germline V gene are SEHNR and FQNEAQ (reference sequence). Trimming left V 1 base short and J 3 bases short, with 10 bases between. The CDR3 is 14 residues long. The CDR3 reads CASSLDGTYYEQYF. The DNA of the CDR3 is TGTGCCAGCAGCTTAGATGGGACATACTACGAGCAGTACTTC.

The J gene is TRBJ2-7, the V gene TRBV27, with D possibly called TRBD1 or TRBD2 (5 bases each). CDR1 is MNHEY, CDR2 SMNVEV, per germline (reference sequence). The CDR3 runs to 13 residues. V lost 6 bases and J 9 bases, leaving 18 bases between the germline ends. The CDR3 reads CASRSGLGVAQYF. In nucleotides, the CDR3 is TGTGCCAGCAGATCCGGATTGGGGGTTGCGCAGTACTTC.

The rearrangement links TRBV7-8 to TRBJ1-5, with 8 bases lining up with TRBD1. J was trimmed by 1 base and V by 2 bases; bases with no gene match: 13. The germline CDR1 and CDR2 sequences are SGHVS and FQNEAQ. The CDR3 sequence is 19 residues long. The CDR3 DNA is TGTGCCAGCAGCTTACTCGCATGGGGACGGACAGGGAGCAATCAGCCCCAGCATTTT. Amino acids: CASSLLAWGRTGSNQPQHF.

The chain carries TRBV7-9 and TRBJ2-1; D remains ambiguous. V lost 4 bases to trimming and J lost 5 bases, with 12 bases between them. The CDR3 covers 14 residues. Germline V lookup: CDR1 SEHNR, CDR2 FQNEAQ (reference sequence). The CDR3 protein is CASSSHISNNEQFF. CDR3 nucleotides: TGTGCCAGCAGCTCCCACATCTCGAACAATGAGCAGTTCTTC.